This TCR beta chain was sequenced in a study of cytomegalovirus exposure and HLA in healthy donors. Study summary: The 90 to 150 validation repertoires, a later analysis reported, used the same platform as the approximately 730 repertoires from the first cohort. Study observations and caveats: Confirmation was obtained in vitro that three CMV-associated chains are specific for CMV antigens. Whilst most TCR sequences proved rare, a subset of public TCRs occurred across many donors.

The repertoire was sequenced with immunoSEQ multiplex PCR; TCRdb's copy has only in-frame clones and lacks some. This sample carries 140,000 to 150,000 clones, 85% to 95% of them seen once, and the ten largest clones take about 2%. This CDR3 is 20 amino acids long. V trimming: 1 base; J trimming: 0 bases; junction bases outside the gene matches: 7. CDR1 is LGHNA and CDR2 is YNFKEQ in the germline V gene. The donors were members of the validation cohort, which comprised 90 to 150 subjects and was separate from the first cohort of 600 to 800 subjects. Notes on this clone: The antigen remains undetermined.

The sequenced material came from PBMCs. The genes are TRBV4-2 and TRBJ2-1, with 15 bases matching TRBD2. The TCR sequence derives from a man aged 18-30 years in good health and CMV-seropositive. For the CDR3, the DNA is TGTGCCAGCAGCCAAGGCCCCGGGACTAGCGGGAGGTTCTCCTACAATGAGCAGTTCTTC. Its translation: CASSQGPGTSGRFSYNEQFF.